This T cell receptor beta chain comes out of a study of shared clonotypes between healthy human individuals. The assay was immunoSEQ multiplex PCR, and TCRdb's table has in-frame clones only and misses some. The sample carries roughly 2.1 million clones, under 95% recorded once. Selected positively for CCR7 and CD45RO-negative, naive CD8 cells excluded terminally differentiated effector memory CD45RA+ cells. The study drew all its donors from Caucasian adults living in Nashville, Tennessee. V was pared by 1 base and J by 6 bases, with 12 bases between. CDR1 is LGHNT and CDR2 is FRNRAP in the germline V gene. CDR3 length equals 14 residues.

Input material: naive CD8+ T cells from PBMCs. The sequence derives from a man aged 18 to 29 in good health. Some clones in this sample may be carry-over from other donors' samples. The genes are TRBV12-5 and TRBJ1-2; D perhaps matches TRBD1 (6 bases). CDR3 amino acids: CASGLEGGMDGYTF. The CDR3 region has the DNA TGTGCTAGTGGTTTGGAAGGGGGAATGGATGGCTACACCTTC.